This TCR beta chain was identified in a study of T cell responses to AZD1222 COVID-19 vaccine. As concerns this clone: What it recognizes is unknown.

The study, taken as a whole, reports: Baseline seropositivity occurred in only six AZD1222 recipients. There were repertoire samples only from the period after the peak T cell response. Nearly half of spike-specific TCRs reportedly target unmutated variant regions. Spike-specific TCR breadth and depth rose after two AZD1222 doses.

The table came from immunoSEQ multiplex PCR; TCRdb's copy has only in-frame clones and leaves some out. This sample yields 110,000 to 150,000 clones, of which around 89% are seen a single time; 1.5% to 2% belongs to the top ten. Per the germline V gene, CDR1 is MNHEY and CDR2 is SVGAGI. The CDR3 length is 14 residues. Trimming removed 0 bases from V and 3 bases from J; junction bases left unmatched: 1. Sequences were derived from peripheral blood, sampled on day 0 of AZD1222 vaccination. The chain employs TRBV6-5 and TRBJ2-5, with 7 bases fitting TRBD2. The sequence was collected from an adult in good health. CDR3 nucleotide sequence: TGTGCCAGCAGTTACTCGGGGAGGGAAGAGACCCAGTACTTC. Residues: CASSYSGREETQYF.